Listed below are T cell receptor beta chains from one sample, sequenced in a study of OX40 agonist ivuxolimab in advanced cancers. Generated by immunoSEQ multiplex PCR, the TCRdb table keeps only in-frame clones and is missing some. This sample has under 80,000 clones; approximately 85% occur once, and the top ten carry roughly 2.2%. The sample in question was CD4+ or CD8+ T cells sorted from blood, obtained in a trial of the OX40 agonist ivuxolimab. The receptors stem from an adult with an advanced solid tumor such as melanoma, head and neck, liver or kidney cancer. The CDR3 runs from the conserved cysteine through the conserved F or W. A D gene is named only where the DNA matches it firmly. Some rows mark clone size as missing; the rest say once, few, many or name a class of expanded clone.

V gene	clone size	D gene	J gene	CDR3 DNA	CDR3 protein
TRBV6-6	few	-	TRBJ2-3	TGTGCCAGCAAACCCGCAGGAGATACGCAGTATTTT	CASKPAGDTQYF
TRBV2	-	TRBD2	TRBJ2-1	TGTGCCACCTCCATATTAGCGGGAGCCAATGAGCAGTTCTTC	CATSILAGANEQFF
TRBV5-1	-	-	TRBJ2-5	TGCGCCAGCAGCCTCCATGGGGGAGCGGAGACCCAGTACTTC	CASSLHGGAETQYF
TRBV4-2	few	TRBD1	TRBJ2-7	TGTGCCAGCAGCCACTACGGGACAGACTACGAGCAGTACTTC	CASSHYGTDYEQYF
TRBV5-6	-	-	TRBJ1-1	TGTGCCAGCAGCTTGGGGTGGAGGAACACTGAAGCTTTCTTT	CASSLGWRNTEAFF
TRBV2	-	-	TRBJ2-2	TGTGCCAGCAGTGAGAAGACAACCACCGGGGAGCTGTTTTTT	CASSEKTTTGELFF
TRBV19	-	-	TRBJ2-1	TGTGCCAGTAGTACCCGGGGCGATGGACTTATCTCGGGTGAGCAGTTCTTC	CASSTRGDGLISGEQFF
TRBV19	-	-	TRBJ1-1	TGTGCCAGTAGCACACCAGCGACCAGGGATTCGAGCACTGAAGCTTTCTTT	CASSTPATRDSSTEAFF
TRBV7-8	-	-	TRBJ2-1	TGTGCCAGCAGTTGGGTAGAGTTTAGTGAGCAGTTCTTC	CASSWVEFSEQFF
TRBV7-3	-	-	TRBJ2-3	TGTGCCAGCAGCCGCGGTCCTGGGGGAGATACGCAGTATTTT	CASSRGPGGDTQYF
TRBV19	-	-	TRBJ2-1	TGTGCCAGTACGGGGGATAGGTGGAATGAGCAGTTCTTC	CASTGDRWNEQFF
TRBV11-2	-	-	TRBJ2-5	TGTGCCAGCAGCGTCGGGGTCGCCGGTGGGGAGACCCAGTACTTC	CASSVGVAGGETQYF
TRBV7-9	-	-	TRBJ2-1	TGTGCCAGCAGCCCGTCCGTGGGTCGGGCTTCCTACAATGAGCAGTTCTTC	CASSPSVGRASYNEQFF
TRBV7-2	-	TRBD1	TRBJ1-2	TGTGCCAGCAGCTTATCCGGGACAGTCGGCTACACCTTC	CASSLSGTVGYTF
TRBV10-3	-	TRBD1	TRBJ2-3	TGTGCCATCAGTGATCCAGGGGGTGTGACCACAGATACGCAGTATTTT	CAISDPGGVTTDTQYF
TRBV28	-	TRBD1	TRBJ1-2	TGTGCCAGCAGTGTGGGACAGGGGGGTTTCTTGTATGGCTACACCTTC	CASSVGQGGFLYGYTF
TRBV5-1	-	-	TRBJ1-1	TGCGCCAGCAGCGGGACCACTGAAGCTTTCTTT	CASSGTTEAFF
TRBV18	-	TRBD1	TRBJ2-3	TGTGCCAGCTCACCGCTCGGGACAGCCACAGATACGCAGTATTTT	CASSPLGTATDTQYF
TRBV19	-	TRBD1	TRBJ1-2	TGTGCCAGTAGTCCCGGGACAGGGGTTAGTAACTATGGCTACACCTTC	CASSPGTGVSNYGYTF
TRBV7-9	-	-	TRBJ1-2	TGTGCCAGCAGCACTTGGACAGTTGTTGAGGACTATGGCTACACCTTC	CASSTWTVVEDYGYTF
TRBV5-1	-	-	TRBJ2-2	TGCGCCAGCAGCTTGTCACCCCATGGGGGGCGCGGGGAGCTGTTTTTT	CASSLSPHGGRGELFF
TRBV10-3	few	-	TRBJ1-6	TGTGCCATCAGTTGGCAGGGCCAATCACCCCTCCACTTT	CAISWQGQSPLHF
TRBV6-5	-	-	TRBJ2-7	TGTGCCAGCAGTTATGGGCTGACCTCCTACGAGCAGTACTTC	CASSYGLTSYEQYF
TRBV9	-	-	TRBJ1-6	TGTGCCAGCAGCGTAGTTGGGGGGAATTCACCCCTCCACTTT	CASSVVGGNSPLHF
TRBV7-9	-	-	TRBJ2-1	TGTGCCAGCAGCGCAGAACGACTAGTTCTCGGCGGTGAGCAGTTCTTC	CASSAERLVLGGEQFF
TRBV7-3	-	-	TRBJ2-6	TGTGCCAGCAGCCCTTTTAACTCTGGGGCCAACGTCCTGACTTTC	CASSPFNSGANVLTF
TRBV11-2	-	-	TRBJ2-1	TGTGCCAGCAGCTTAGTGGCAGGCCCCTACAATGAGCAGTTCTTC	CASSLVAGPYNEQFF
TRBV6-5	-	TRBD1	TRBJ2-7	TGTGCCAGCAGTCGACAGGGCTACGAGCAGTACTTC	CASSRQGYEQYF
TRBV5-1	once	TRBD1	TRBJ2-7	TGCGCCAGCAGCTCCCAAACAGGGGACGCAGACGAGCAGTACTTC	CASSSQTGDADEQYF
TRBV19	-	-	TRBJ1-1	TGTGCCAGTAGTCCTATCCGGGCCTATGAAGCTTTCTTT	CASSPIRAYEAFF
TRBV7-3	-	-	TRBJ2-7	TGTGCCAGCAGCTTCTCAGGTGGATTTACCTACGAGCAGTACTTC	CASSFSGGFTYEQYF
TRBV6-5	once	-	TRBJ1-3	TGTGCCAGCAGTTACCTCGGGGAAGCTGGAAACACCATATATTTT	CASSYLGEAGNTIYF
TRBV28	-	-	TRBJ2-7	TGTGCCAGCAGTCCCCCGGACGGAGGGCGTAGGGACGAGCAGTACTTC	CASSPPDGGRRDEQYF
TRBV23-1	-	-	TRBJ1-2	TGCGCCAGCAGTCAATCGAGGGGAAGCGGCTACACCTTC	CASSQSRGSGYTF
TRBV6-1	-	-	TRBJ1-5	TGTGCCAGCAGTCCCATCGACACCGATCAGCCCCAGCATTTT	CASSPIDTDQPQHF
TRBV7-2	-	TRBD1	TRBJ1-6	TGTGCTACCCGGGACAGGGGCAGTTCACCCCTCCACTTT	CATRDRGSSPLHF
TRBV6-5	-	-	TRBJ2-5	TGTGCCAGCAGTTACAGCACGGCGCTGGGACAAGAGACCCAGTACTTC	CASSYSTALGQETQYF
TRBV18	-	TRBD2	TRBJ2-7	TGTGCCAGCTCATCCGGGACTAGCGGGAGGAGCTGGAACTTC	CASSSGTSGRSWNF
TRBV19	-	-	TRBJ2-5	TGTGCCAGTAGTGCCAGGCGGGGAGGCCAAGAGACCCAGTACTTC	CASSARRGGQETQYF
TRBV10-3	-	-	TRBJ2-1	TGTGCCATCACCCAACCAGGTGGGACTTGGGCCTACAATGAGCAGTTCTTC	CAITQPGGTWAYNEQFF
TRBV18	-	-	TRBJ2-1	TGTGCCGGACGGACTGATGGCGATGAGCAGTTCTTC	CAGRTDGDEQFF
TRBV28	-	TRBD1	TRBJ1-6	TGTGCCAGCAGTTTCCCCGTCGGACAGGGGAGCTCCTATAATTCACCCCTCCACTTT	CASSFPVGQGSSYNSPLHF
TRBV6-5	-	-	TRBJ1-1	TGTGCCAGCAGTTACCAGCGGGCCACTGAAGCTTTCTTT	CASSYQRATEAFF
TRBV6-7	-	-	TRBJ2-5	TGTGCCAGCAGTCCGGGTCGAGAGACCCAGTACTTC	CASSPGRETQYF
TRBV5-1	-	-	TRBJ2-5	TGCGCCACCCGTGGGGGCGATAAGGGGACCCAGTACTTC	CATRGGDKGTQYF
TRBV5-1	-	-	TRBJ2-3	TGCGCCAGCAGAGAGAACGTTCGGGAGTATTTT	CASRENVREYF
TRBV6-4	once	-	TRBJ2-2	TGTGCCAGCCGAACAGGTCCCACCGGGGAGCTGTTTTTT	CASRTGPTGELFF